Listed below are T cell receptor beta chains from one sample, sequenced in a study of early T cells in non-severe SARS-CoV-2 infection. MiXCR was run by TCRdb on the 5' RACE reads, yielding one entry per CDR3 protein. The sample yields some 71,000 distinct CDR3 sequences, approximately 12% seen once. The sequenced material came from whole blood. Receptors were obtained from an adult who was a healthcare worker with PCR-confirmed SARS-CoV-2 infection or an uninfected control (not recorded which). Each CDR3 is given with its conserved first and last residue. Each record gives: V gene, clone size, D gene, J gene, CDR3 protein, CDR3 DNA. D genes are given only for firm matches. A row's size may be missing; if present it is once, few, many or a size class.

TRBV4-2	.	TRBD2	TRBJ2-2	CASSQGGLAGVGTGELFF	TGTGCCAGCAGCCAAGGGGGACTAGCGGGAGTTGGGACCGGGGAGCTGTTTTTT
TRBV11-2	many	.	TRBJ1-6	CASSQGQNNSPLHF	TGTGCCAGCAGCCAGGGACAAAATAATTCACCCCTCCACTTT
TRBV18	.	TRBD2	TRBJ2-1	CASSFGTSVTEQFF	TGTGCCAGCTCCTTTGGGACTAGCGTTACTGAGCAGTTCTTC
TRBV19	few	TRBD2	TRBJ2-7	CASSPRTSSYEQYF	TGTGCCAGTAGTCCACGGACTAGCTCCTACGAGCAGTACTTC
TRBV2	.	TRBD2	TRBJ2-3	CASNSGGADTQYF	TGTGCCAGCAATAGCGGGGGGGCAGATACGCAGTATTTT
TRBV4-1	few	.	TRBJ1-1	CASSQDPGAGYTEAFF	TGCGCCAGCAGCCAAGATCCGGGGGCAGGTTACACTGAAGCTTTCTTT
TRBV18	many	.	TRBJ2-7	CASSAPGSSYEQYF	TGTGCCAGCTCAGCCCCCGGGAGCTCCTACGAGCAGTACTTC
TRBV12-3/TRBV12-4	.	TRBD2	TRBJ2-3	CASSLLPAGLTDTQYF	TGTGCCAGCTCCCTTTTGCCAGCGGGGCTCACAGATACGCAGTATTTT
TRBV11-2	few	.	TRBJ2-1	CASSRQAYNEQFF	TGTGCCAGCAGCCGACAAGCCTACAATGAGCAGTTCTTC
TRBV6-6	.	TRBD1	TRBJ2-7	CASRPTGTYEQYF	TGTGCCAGCAGGCCGACAGGGACGTACGAGCAGTACTTC
TRBV28	many	.	TRBJ2-7	CASRTPYEQYF	TGTGCCAGCAGGACTCCCTACGAGCAGTACTTC
TRBV29-1	many	TRBD2	TRBJ2-1	CSVDRRLAGGPQFF	TGCAGCGTTGACAGGAGACTAGCGGGAGGGCCTCAGTTCTTC
TRBV10-2	many	TRBD2	TRBJ2-5	CASNPAGARVSETQYF	TGCGCCAGCAATCCAGCGGGGGCGCGGGTTTCTGAGACCCAGTACTTC
TRBV3-1	many	TRBD2	TRBJ2-1	CASSYSSGGYNEQFF	TGTGCCAGCAGCTATTCTAGCGGGGGGTACAATGAGCAGTTCTTC
TRBV7-6	many	.	TRBJ2-1	CASSFSVAGPLNYNEQFF	TGTGCCAGCAGCTTTAGTGTCGCAGGCCCTTTAAACTACAATGAGCAGTTCTTC
TRBV2	many	.	TRBJ1-2	CASSVEETNYGYTF	TGTGCCAGCAGTGTAGAGGAAACTAACTATGGCTACACCTTC